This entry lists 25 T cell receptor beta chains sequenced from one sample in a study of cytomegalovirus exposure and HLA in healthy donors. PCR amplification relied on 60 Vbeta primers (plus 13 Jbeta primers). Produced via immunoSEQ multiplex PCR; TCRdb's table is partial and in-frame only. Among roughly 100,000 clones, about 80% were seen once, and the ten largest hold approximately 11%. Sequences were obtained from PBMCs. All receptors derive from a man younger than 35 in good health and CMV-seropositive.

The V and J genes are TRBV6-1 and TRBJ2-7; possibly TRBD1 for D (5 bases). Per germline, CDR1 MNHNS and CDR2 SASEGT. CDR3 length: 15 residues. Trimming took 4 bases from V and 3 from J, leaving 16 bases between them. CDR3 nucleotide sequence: TGTGCCAGCAGTGGAGGCGACAGTCGAAGCTACGAGCAGTACTTC. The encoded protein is CASSGGDSRSYEQYF.

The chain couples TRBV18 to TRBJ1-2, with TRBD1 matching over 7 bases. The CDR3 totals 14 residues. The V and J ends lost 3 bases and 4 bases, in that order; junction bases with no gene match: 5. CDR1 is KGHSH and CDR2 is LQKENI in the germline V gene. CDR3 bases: TGTGCCAGCTCACCGACAGGGTCGGGCTATGGCTACACCTTC. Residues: CASSPTGSGYGYTF.

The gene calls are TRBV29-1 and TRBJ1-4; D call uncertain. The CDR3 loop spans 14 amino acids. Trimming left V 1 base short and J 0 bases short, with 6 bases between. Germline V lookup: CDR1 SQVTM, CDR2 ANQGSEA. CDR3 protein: CSVEALATNEKLFF. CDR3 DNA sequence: TGCAGCGTTGAAGCACTGGCAACTAATGAAAAACTGTTTTTT.

CDR3 in DNA: TGTGCCAGCTCACCAAAACTAGGACAGGGGACTACAGATACGCAGTATTTT. Translating it yields CASSPKLGQGTTDTQYF. The rearrangement joins TRBV18 to TRBJ2-3; TRBD1 matches at 9 bases. Germline CDR1 and CDR2: KGHSH and LQKENI. There are 17 residues in the CDR3. The J segment lost 3 bases and the V segment lost 2 bases, leaving 9 bases of the junction unmatched.

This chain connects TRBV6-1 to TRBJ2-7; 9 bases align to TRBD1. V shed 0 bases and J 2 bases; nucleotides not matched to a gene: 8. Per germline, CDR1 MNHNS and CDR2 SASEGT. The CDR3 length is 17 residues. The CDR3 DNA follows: TGTGCCAGCAGTGAAGCCCAAGGGACAGGGAACCCCTACGAGCAGTACTTC. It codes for CASSEAQGTGNPYEQYF.

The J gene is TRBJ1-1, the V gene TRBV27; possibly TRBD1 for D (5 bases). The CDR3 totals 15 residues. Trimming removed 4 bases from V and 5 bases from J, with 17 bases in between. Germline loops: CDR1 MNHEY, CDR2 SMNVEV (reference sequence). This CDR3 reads CASSSIRFGGTEAFF. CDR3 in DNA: TGTGCCAGCAGTTCGATCAGGTTCGGGGGTACTGAAGCTTTCTTT.

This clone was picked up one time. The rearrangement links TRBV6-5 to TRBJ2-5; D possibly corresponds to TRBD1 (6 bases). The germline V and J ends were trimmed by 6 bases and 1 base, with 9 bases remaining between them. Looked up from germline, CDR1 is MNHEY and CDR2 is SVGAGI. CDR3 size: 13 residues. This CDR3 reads CASSWTVQETQYF. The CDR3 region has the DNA TGTGCCAGCAGCTGGACAGTCCAAGAGACCCAGTACTTC.

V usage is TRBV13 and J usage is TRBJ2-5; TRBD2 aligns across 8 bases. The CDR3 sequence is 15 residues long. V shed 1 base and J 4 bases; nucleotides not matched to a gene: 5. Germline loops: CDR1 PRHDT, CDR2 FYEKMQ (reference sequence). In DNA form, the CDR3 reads TGTGCCAGCAGCTTAGCGGGGGGGCCGAGAGAGACCCAGTACTTC. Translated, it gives CASSLAGGPRETQYF.

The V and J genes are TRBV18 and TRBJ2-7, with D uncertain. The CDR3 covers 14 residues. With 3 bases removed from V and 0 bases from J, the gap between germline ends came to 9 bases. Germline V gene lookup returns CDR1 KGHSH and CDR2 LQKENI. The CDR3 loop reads CASSPLDNSYEQYF. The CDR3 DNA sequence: TGTGCCAGCTCACCCCTAGATAACTCCTACGAGCAGTACTTC. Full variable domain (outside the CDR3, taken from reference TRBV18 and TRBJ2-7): NAGVMQNPRHLVRRRGQEARLRCSPMKGHSHVYWYRQLPEEGLKFMVYLQKENIIDESGMPKERFSAEFPKEGPSILRIQQVVRGDSAAYFCASSPLDNSYEQYFGPGTRLTVT.

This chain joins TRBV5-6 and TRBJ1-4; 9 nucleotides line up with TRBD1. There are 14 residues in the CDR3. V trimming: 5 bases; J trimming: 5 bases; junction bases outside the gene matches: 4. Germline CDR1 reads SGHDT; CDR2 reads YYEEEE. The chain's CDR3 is CASSTQGANEKLFF. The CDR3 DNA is TGTGCCAGCAGTACACAGGGGGCCAATGAAAAACTGTTTTTT.

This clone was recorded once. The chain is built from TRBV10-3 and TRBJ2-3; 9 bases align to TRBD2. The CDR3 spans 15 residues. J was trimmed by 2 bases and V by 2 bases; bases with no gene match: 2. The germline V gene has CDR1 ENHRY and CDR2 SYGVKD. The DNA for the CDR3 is TGTGCCATCAGTGAGCTAGCGGGGATCACAGATACGCAGTATTTT. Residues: CAISELAGITDTQYF.

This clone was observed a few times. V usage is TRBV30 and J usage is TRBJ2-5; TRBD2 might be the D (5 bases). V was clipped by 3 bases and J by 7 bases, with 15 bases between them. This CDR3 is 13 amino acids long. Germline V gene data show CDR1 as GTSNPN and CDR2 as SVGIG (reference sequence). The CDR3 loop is CAWSGDVRGTQYF. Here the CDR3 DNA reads TGTGCCTGGAGCGGCGACGTCCGGGGGACCCAGTACTTC.

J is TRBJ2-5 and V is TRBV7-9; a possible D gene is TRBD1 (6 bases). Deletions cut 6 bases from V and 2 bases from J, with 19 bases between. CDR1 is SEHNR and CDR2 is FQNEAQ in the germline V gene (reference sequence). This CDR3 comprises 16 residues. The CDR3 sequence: CASRTGQQGGQETQYF. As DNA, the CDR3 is TGTGCCAGCAGGACTGGACAGCAAGGAGGACAAGAGACCCAGTACTTC.

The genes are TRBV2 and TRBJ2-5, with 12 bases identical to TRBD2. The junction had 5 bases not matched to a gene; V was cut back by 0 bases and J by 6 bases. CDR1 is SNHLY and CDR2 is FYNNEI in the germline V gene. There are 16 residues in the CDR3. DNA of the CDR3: TGTGCCAGCAGTGAAGCGCTAGCGGGGGGGCACAAGACCCAGTACTTC. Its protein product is CASSEALAGGHKTQYF.

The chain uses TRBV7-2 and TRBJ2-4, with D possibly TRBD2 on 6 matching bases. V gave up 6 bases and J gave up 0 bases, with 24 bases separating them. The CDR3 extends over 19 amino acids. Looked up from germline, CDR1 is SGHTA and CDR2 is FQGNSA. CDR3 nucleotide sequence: TGTGCCAGCAGACTAGTGGGGGGAGGTGGGACTCAAGCCAAAAACATTCAGTACTTC. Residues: CASRLVGGGGTQAKNIQYF. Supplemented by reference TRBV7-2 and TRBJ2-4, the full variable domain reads GAGVSQSPSNKVTEKGKDVELRCDPISGHTALYWYRQSLGQGLEFLIYFQGNSAPDKSGLPSDRFSAERTGGSVSTLTIQRTQQEDSAVYLCASRLVGGGGTQAKNIQYFGAGTRLSVL.

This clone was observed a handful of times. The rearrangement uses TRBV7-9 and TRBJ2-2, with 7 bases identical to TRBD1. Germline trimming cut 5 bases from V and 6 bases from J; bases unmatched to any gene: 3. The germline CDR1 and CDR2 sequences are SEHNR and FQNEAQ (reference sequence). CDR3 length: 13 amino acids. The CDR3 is CASSHRGPGELFF. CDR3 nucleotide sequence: TGTGCCAGCAGCCACAGGGGACCCGGGGAGCTGTTTTTT.

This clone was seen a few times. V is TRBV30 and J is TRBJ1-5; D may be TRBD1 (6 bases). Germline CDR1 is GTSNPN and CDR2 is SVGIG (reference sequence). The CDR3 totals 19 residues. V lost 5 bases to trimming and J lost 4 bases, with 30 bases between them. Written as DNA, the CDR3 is TGTGCCTGGCTTACGACAGGTTGGGAAAAGGGATGGGGTAATCAGCCCCAGCATTTT. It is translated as CAWLTTGWEKGWGNQPQHF.

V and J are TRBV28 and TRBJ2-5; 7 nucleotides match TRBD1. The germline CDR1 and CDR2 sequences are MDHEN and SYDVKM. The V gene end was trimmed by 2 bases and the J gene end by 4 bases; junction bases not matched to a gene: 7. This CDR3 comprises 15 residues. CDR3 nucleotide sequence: TGTGCCAGCAGTTTAACCCCCACAGGGGTAGAGACCCAGTACTTC. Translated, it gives CASSLTPTGVETQYF.

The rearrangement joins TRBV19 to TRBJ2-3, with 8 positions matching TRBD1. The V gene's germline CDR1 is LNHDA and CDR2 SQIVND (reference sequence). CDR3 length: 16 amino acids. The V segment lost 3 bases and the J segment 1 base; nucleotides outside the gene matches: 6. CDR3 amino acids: CASSIRTGRGTDTQYF. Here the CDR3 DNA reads TGTGCCAGTAGTATCCGGACAGGGCGGGGCACAGATACGCAGTATTTT.

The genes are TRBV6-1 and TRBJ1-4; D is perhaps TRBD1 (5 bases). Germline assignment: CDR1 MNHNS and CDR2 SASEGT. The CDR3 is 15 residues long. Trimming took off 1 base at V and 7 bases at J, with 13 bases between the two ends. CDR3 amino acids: CASSEVGRRGEKLFF. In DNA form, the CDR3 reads TGTGCCAGCAGTGAAGTAGGAAGGAGGGGTGAAAAACTGTTTTTT.

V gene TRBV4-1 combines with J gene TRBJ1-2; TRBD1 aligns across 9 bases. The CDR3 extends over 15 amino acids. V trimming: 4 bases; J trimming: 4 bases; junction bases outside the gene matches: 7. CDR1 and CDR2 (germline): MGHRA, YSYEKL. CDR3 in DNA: TGCGCCAGCAGCCCTAGACAGGGGGGATCCTATGGCTACACCTTC. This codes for CASSPRQGGSYGYTF.

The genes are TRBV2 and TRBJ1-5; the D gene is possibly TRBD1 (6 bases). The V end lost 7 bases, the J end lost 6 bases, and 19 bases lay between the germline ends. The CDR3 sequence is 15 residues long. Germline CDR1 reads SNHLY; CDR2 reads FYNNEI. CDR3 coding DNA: TGTGCCAGCAAGGTCCCCAGGGGACCATCTCAGCCCCAGCATTTT. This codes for CASKVPRGPSQPQHF.

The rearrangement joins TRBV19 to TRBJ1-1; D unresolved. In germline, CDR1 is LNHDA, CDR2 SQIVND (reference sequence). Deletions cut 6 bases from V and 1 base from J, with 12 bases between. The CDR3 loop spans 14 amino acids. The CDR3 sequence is CASRAEHRNTEAFF. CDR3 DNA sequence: TGTGCCAGTAGAGCCGAGCACCGGAACACTGAAGCTTTCTTT.

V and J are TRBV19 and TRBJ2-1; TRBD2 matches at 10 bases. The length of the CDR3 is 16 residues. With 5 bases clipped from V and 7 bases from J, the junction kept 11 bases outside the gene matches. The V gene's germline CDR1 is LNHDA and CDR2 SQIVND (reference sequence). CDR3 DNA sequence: TGTGCCAGTAGTCCCCGGGGGCAGCGGGGGGGTAATGAGCAGTTCTTC. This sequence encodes CASSPRGQRGGNEQFF.

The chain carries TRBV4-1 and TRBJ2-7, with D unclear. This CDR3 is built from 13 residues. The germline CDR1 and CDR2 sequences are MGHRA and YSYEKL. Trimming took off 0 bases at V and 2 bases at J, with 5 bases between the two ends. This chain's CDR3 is CASSQELAYEQYF. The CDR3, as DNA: TGCGCCAGCAGCCAAGAACTCGCCTACGAGCAGTACTTC.